Listed below are T cell receptor beta chains from one sample, sequenced in a study of blood T cell repertoires in COVID-19. The repertoire was sequenced with immunoSEQ multiplex PCR; TCRdb's copy has only in-frame clones and lacks some. The sample records about 190,000 clones, more than 85% being singletons. Material: peripheral blood. These receptors originate from a woman aged 25 to 39 with active or convalescent COVID-19. CDR3s include the opening cysteine and the closing phenylalanine or tryptophan. D genes are given only for firm matches. Clone size, where shown, is once, few, many, or a class for clones that have expanded.

abundance: .
d_gene: TRBD1
v_gene: TRBV6-2/TRBV6-3
j_gene: TRBJ2-7
CDR3nt: TGTGCCAGCAGTCGACAGGGTGGCGAGCAGTACTTC
CDR3aa: CASSRQGGEQYF

abundance: .
d_gene: .
v_gene: TRBV28
j_gene: TRBJ1-1
CDR3nt: TGTGCCAGCTGGGACATGAACACTGAAGCTTTCTTT
CDR3aa: CASWDMNTEAFF

abundance: few
d_gene: TRBD1
v_gene: TRBV18
j_gene: TRBJ1-5
CDR3nt: TGTGCCAGCTCACAGGGACAGGGTACCAATCAGCCCCAGCATTTT
CDR3aa: CASSQGQGTNQPQHF

abundance: .
d_gene: .
v_gene: TRBV7-8
j_gene: TRBJ2-3
CDR3nt: TGTGCCAGCAGCGGGGGGACCACAGATACGCAGTATTTT
CDR3aa: CASSGGTTDTQYF

abundance: once
d_gene: TRBD1
v_gene: TRBV3-1/TRBV3-2
j_gene: TRBJ1-3
CDR3nt: TGTGCCAGCAGCCCCGACAGGGGGCCTGGAAACACCATATATTTT
CDR3aa: CASSPDRGPGNTIYF

abundance: .
d_gene: .
v_gene: TRBV6-5
j_gene: TRBJ2-2
CDR3nt: TGTGCCAGCAGTTACGGAGCATTACCCGGGGAGCTGTTTTTT
CDR3aa: CASSYGALPGELFF

abundance: .
d_gene: .
v_gene: TRBV3-1/TRBV3-2
j_gene: TRBJ2-7
CDR3nt: TGTGCCAGCAGCCAAGTGTCTAACGAGCAGTACTTC
CDR3aa: CASSQVSNEQYF

abundance: .
d_gene: .
v_gene: TRBV24-1
j_gene: TRBJ2-1
CDR3nt: TGTGCCACCAGTGATCCAGGCTCCTACAATGAGCAGTTCTTC
CDR3aa: CATSDPGSYNEQFF

abundance: .
d_gene: .
v_gene: TRBV28
j_gene: TRBJ1-5
CDR3nt: TGTGCCAGCAGTGCGCGGGGCGATAATCAGCCCCAGCATTTT
CDR3aa: CASSARGDNQPQHF

abundance: .
d_gene: .
v_gene: TRBV9
j_gene: TRBJ1-5
CDR3nt: TGTGCCAGCAGCGTCCGACTTCCCAAGGCTAGCAATCAGCCCCAGCATTTT
CDR3aa: CASSVRLPKASNQPQHF

abundance: .
d_gene: .
v_gene: TRBV11-2
j_gene: TRBJ2-5
CDR3nt: TGTGCCAGCAGCTCAAACAGGGTACAGACCCAGTACTTC
CDR3aa: CASSSNRVQTQYF

abundance: .
d_gene: .
v_gene: TRBV29-1
j_gene: TRBJ1-1
CDR3nt: TGCAGCTTGACCTTACGGACAGCCGATGAAGCTTTCTTT
CDR3aa: CSLTLRTADEAFF

abundance: .
d_gene: .
v_gene: TRBV7-9
j_gene: TRBJ1-3
CDR3nt: TGTGCCAGCAGCTTAGGCGCCGGAAACACCATATATTTT
CDR3aa: CASSLGAGNTIYF

abundance: .
d_gene: .
v_gene: TRBV25-1
j_gene: TRBJ2-3
CDR3nt: TGTGCCAGCACCCCTAAAGGGGGGGCGTCAGATACGCAGTATTTT
CDR3aa: CASTPKGGASDTQYF

abundance: .
d_gene: .
v_gene: TRBV10-3
j_gene: TRBJ2-7
CDR3nt: TGTGCCATCCAAGGGACTGGCCCCTCCGAGCAGTACTTC
CDR3aa: CAIQGTGPSEQYF

abundance: .
d_gene: .
v_gene: TRBV4-1
j_gene: TRBJ2-6
CDR3nt: TGCGCCAGCAGCCAAACAGGTATCCACTCTGGGGCCAACGTCCTGACTTTC
CDR3aa: CASSQTGIHSGANVLTF

abundance: .
d_gene: TRBD1
v_gene: TRBV10-3
j_gene: TRBJ1-4
CDR3nt: TGTGCCACCCGGGACAGTTTAAATGAAAAACTGTTTTTT
CDR3aa: CATRDSLNEKLFF

abundance: .
d_gene: TRBD2
v_gene: TRBV5-1
j_gene: TRBJ2-1
CDR3nt: TGCGCCAGCAGCTTAAACGCGGGAGTCGTAGATGAGCAGTTCTTC
CDR3aa: CASSLNAGVVDEQFF

abundance: once
d_gene: TRBD1
v_gene: TRBV3-1/TRBV3-2
j_gene: TRBJ2-1
CDR3nt: TGTGCCGGCAGCCCCGACCGCTTAGACAGGGGGCGCGATTATGAGCAGTTCTTC
CDR3aa: CAGSPDRLDRGRDYEQFF

abundance: .
d_gene: .
v_gene: TRBV6-1
j_gene: TRBJ1-5
CDR3nt: TGTGCCAGCAGTGGCATACCGGGACATAGGTATCAGCCCCAGCATTTT
CDR3aa: CASSGIPGHRYQPQHF

abundance: .
d_gene: .
v_gene: TRBV19
j_gene: TRBJ1-2
CDR3nt: TGTGCCAGTAGTATGCGGGGGGCGCTGAACTATGGCTACACCTTC
CDR3aa: CASSMRGALNYGYTF

abundance: once
d_gene: TRBD1
v_gene: TRBV4-1
j_gene: TRBJ1-2
CDR3nt: TGCGCCAGCAGCCAAGTGCTCCTAAGGACAGGGGGCGGAGAAGGCTACACCTTC
CDR3aa: CASSQVLLRTGGGEGYTF

abundance: .
d_gene: .
v_gene: TRBV29-1
j_gene: TRBJ1-4
CDR3nt: TGCAGCGTTGTTGAAATCGGCGGGGGAAAACTGTTTTTT
CDR3aa: CSVVEIGGGKLFF

abundance: .
d_gene: .
v_gene: TRBV7-9
j_gene: TRBJ2-2
CDR3nt: TGTGCCAGCAGCCTCTCCCCGACAGCAGGCACCGGGGAGCTGTTTTTT
CDR3aa: CASSLSPTAGTGELFF

abundance: .
d_gene: TRBD1
v_gene: TRBV4-1
j_gene: TRBJ1-1
CDR3nt: TGCGCCAGCAGCCAAGATAGGGGGCCGAGCCACACTGAAGCTTTCTTT
CDR3aa: CASSQDRGPSHTEAFF

abundance: .
d_gene: .
v_gene: TRBV5-1
j_gene: TRBJ1-4
CDR3nt: TGCGCCAGCAGCTTGGCAGGGGCGACCAATGAAAAACTGTTTTTT
CDR3aa: CASSLAGATNEKLFF

abundance: .
d_gene: TRBD2
v_gene: TRBV28
j_gene: TRBJ2-5
CDR3nt: TGTGCCAGCAGTCGCGGGAGCGAGGAGACCCAGTACTTC
CDR3aa: CASSRGSEETQYF

abundance: few
d_gene: .
v_gene: TRBV7-2
j_gene: TRBJ1-2
CDR3nt: TGTGCCAGCAGCTTGGGCAGGAACTATGGCTACACCTTC
CDR3aa: CASSLGRNYGYTF

abundance: .
d_gene: .
v_gene: TRBV2
j_gene: TRBJ2-7
CDR3nt: TGTGCCAGCCACCGTAGCGGCAATGCCTACGAGCAGTACTTC
CDR3aa: CASHRSGNAYEQYF

abundance: .
d_gene: .
v_gene: TRBV28
j_gene: TRBJ2-1
CDR3nt: TGTGCCAGCAGTCCCCAGTGGGGGGCCTACAATGAGCAGTTCTTC
CDR3aa: CASSPQWGAYNEQFF

abundance: .
d_gene: .
v_gene: TRBV27
j_gene: TRBJ2-7
CDR3nt: TGTGCCAGCAGTTTATCCCCTTCCCTATACGAGCAGTACTTC
CDR3aa: CASSLSPSLYEQYF

abundance: .
d_gene: .
v_gene: TRBV30
j_gene: TRBJ1-1
CDR3nt: TGTGCCTGCCACGACAGGTTCTCTGAAGCTTTCTTT
CDR3aa: CACHDRFSEAFF

abundance: .
d_gene: TRBD1
v_gene: TRBV2
j_gene: TRBJ1-5
CDR3nt: TGTGCCAGCAGCGGGACAGGGCCCAATCAGCCCCAGCATTTT
CDR3aa: CASSGTGPNQPQHF

abundance: .
d_gene: .
v_gene: TRBV19
j_gene: TRBJ1-6
CDR3nt: TGTGCCAGTAGTATACTCCGTAATTCACCCCTCCACTTT
CDR3aa: CASSILRNSPLHF

abundance: few
d_gene: .
v_gene: TRBV12-3/TRBV12-4
j_gene: TRBJ2-1
CDR3nt: TGTGCCAGCAGTTTCGGAGAAAGCAATGAGCAGTTCTTC
CDR3aa: CASSFGESNEQFF

abundance: .
d_gene: TRBD1
v_gene: TRBV19
j_gene: TRBJ1-1
CDR3nt: TGTGCCAGTAGTGGATGGGGACAGGGCAGCACTGAAGCTTTCTTT
CDR3aa: CASSGWGQGSTEAFF

abundance: .
d_gene: .
v_gene: TRBV6-5
j_gene: TRBJ1-5
CDR3nt: TGTGCCAGCAGGGGGCACTCTAGCAATCAGCCCCAGCATTTT
CDR3aa: CASRGHSSNQPQHF

abundance: .
d_gene: .
v_gene: TRBV6-1
j_gene: TRBJ1-5
CDR3nt: TGTGCCAGCAGTGACCCCCTTTATAGCAATCAGCCCCAGCATTTT
CDR3aa: CASSDPLYSNQPQHF

abundance: .
d_gene: TRBD1
v_gene: TRBV19
j_gene: TRBJ1-3
CDR3nt: TGTGCCAGTAGTGCGGACAGGGCTGGAAACACCATATATTTT
CDR3aa: CASSADRAGNTIYF

abundance: .
d_gene: .
v_gene: TRBV7-8
j_gene: TRBJ2-7
CDR3nt: TGTGCCAGCAGCCAGCCGCTTAGTTCCCTCTACGAGCAGTACTTC
CDR3aa: CASSQPLSSLYEQYF

abundance: .
d_gene: TRBD1
v_gene: TRBV19
j_gene: TRBJ1-3
CDR3nt: TGTGCCAGTACCACAGGGGGCCCTGGAAACACCATATATTTT
CDR3aa: CASTTGGPGNTIYF

abundance: .
d_gene: TRBD1
v_gene: TRBV12-3/TRBV12-4
j_gene: TRBJ1-2
CDR3nt: TGTGCCAGCAGCCTTCCCAGGGGGCGAGGCTACACCTTC
CDR3aa: CASSLPRGRGYTF

abundance: .
d_gene: TRBD1
v_gene: TRBV5-1
j_gene: TRBJ1-2
CDR3nt: TGCGCCAGCAGCTTGCTTCAGGGGGGTTATGGCTACACCTTC
CDR3aa: CASSLLQGGYGYTF

abundance: .
d_gene: TRBD2
v_gene: TRBV7-9
j_gene: TRBJ2-1
CDR3nt: TGTGCCAGCAGCTCTCTCCGGACTAGCGGGAGCCATGAGCAGTTCTTC
CDR3aa: CASSSLRTSGSHEQFF

abundance: .
d_gene: TRBD1
v_gene: TRBV2
j_gene: TRBJ1-2
CDR3nt: TGTGCCAGCATCCCCGGGACAGCCGTGGGCTATGGCTACACCTTC
CDR3aa: CASIPGTAVGYGYTF

abundance: once
d_gene: .
v_gene: TRBV7-9
j_gene: TRBJ1-1
CDR3nt: TGTGCCCCCCCGGGGTTTGCAGCTTTCTTT
CDR3aa: CAPPGFAAFF

abundance: .
d_gene: TRBD2
v_gene: TRBV10-2
j_gene: TRBJ2-7
CDR3nt: TGCGCCAGCGCTAGCGGGTCCTACGAGCAGTACTTC
CDR3aa: CASASGSYEQYF

abundance: .
d_gene: .
v_gene: TRBV18
j_gene: TRBJ2-1
CDR3nt: TGTGCCAGCTCACTTGTTTCGGACAATGAGCAGTTCTTC
CDR3aa: CASSLVSDNEQFF

abundance: .
d_gene: .
v_gene: TRBV19
j_gene: TRBJ2-5
CDR3nt: TGTGCCACATCGACAACCCAAGAGACCCAGTACTTC
CDR3aa: CATSTTQETQYF

abundance: few
d_gene: TRBD1
v_gene: TRBV6-6
j_gene: TRBJ2-7
CDR3nt: TGTGCCAGCAACCATCCGGGACAGGGTCCTTTGGAGCAGTACTTC
CDR3aa: CASNHPGQGPLEQYF

abundance: once
d_gene: TRBD1
v_gene: TRBV5-5
j_gene: TRBJ2-1
CDR3nt: TGTGCCAGCAACTTCGCACCGTCTTCCGGGACAGTACGAAATGAGCAGTTCTTC
CDR3aa: CASNFAPSSGTVRNEQFF

abundance: .
d_gene: .
v_gene: TRBV3-1/TRBV3-2
j_gene: TRBJ1-6
CDR3nt: TGTGCCAGCAGCCCCACCCGAGAATCACCCCTCCACTTT
CDR3aa: CASSPTRESPLHF

abundance: .
d_gene: TRBD1
v_gene: TRBV5-4
j_gene: TRBJ2-1
CDR3nt: TGTGCCAGCAGCCCCCGACAGGGAATAGGTGAGCAGTTCTTC
CDR3aa: CASSPRQGIGEQFF

abundance: .
d_gene: .
v_gene: TRBV6-5
j_gene: TRBJ2-6
CDR3nt: TGTGCCAGCAGTTACAGGGCAGGGTCTGGGGCCAACGTCCTGACTTTC
CDR3aa: CASSYRAGSGANVLTF

abundance: .
d_gene: TRBD1
v_gene: TRBV6-6
j_gene: TRBJ1-1
CDR3nt: TGTGCCAGCAGTTACGTACAGGGGACGAACACTGAAGCTTTCTTT
CDR3aa: CASSYVQGTNTEAFF

abundance: .
d_gene: TRBD2
v_gene: TRBV4-1
j_gene: TRBJ2-2
CDR3nt: TGCGCCAGCGGACTAGCGGGAAGAAACACCGGGGAGCTGTTTTTT
CDR3aa: CASGLAGRNTGELFF

abundance: .
d_gene: TRBD1
v_gene: TRBV2
j_gene: TRBJ1-6
CDR3nt: TGTGCCAGCAGTGAAATCGAAGGGGGCTCTTCACCCCTCCACTTT
CDR3aa: CASSEIEGGSSPLHF

abundance: .
d_gene: .
v_gene: TRBV28
j_gene: TRBJ2-7
CDR3nt: TGTGCCAGCCAGTCAGGGCATTCCTACGAGCAGTACTTC
CDR3aa: CASQSGHSYEQYF

abundance: .
d_gene: TRBD1
v_gene: TRBV12-5
j_gene: TRBJ1-1
CDR3nt: TGTGCTAGTGGTTTGGGGACAGGTGAAGCTTTCTTT
CDR3aa: CASGLGTGEAFF